This record looks at one TCR beta chain sequence and its context. What it recognizes is unknown. This sample was included in a study of CD8+ T cells in alopecia areata. It was cDNA, reverse transcribed from extracted RNA, that served as the sequencing template. TCRdb's copy holds only in-frame clones and misses some; the assay was immunoSEQ multiplex PCR. The table records about 180,000 clones, about half of them present only once. Findings and limits, study-wide: Under tofacitinib, fewer expanded CD8+ clones appeared among the top 100 scalp clones. In scalp and blood, many expanded lesional clones persisted during tofacitinib.

Germline V gene lookup returns CDR1 SGHVS and CDR2 FQNEAQ. This CDR3 region has 16 residues. Trimming shortened V by 1 base and J by 2 bases, and 11 bases separated the two germline ends. Treatment denoted: oral pan-JAK inhibitor, 5-10 mg twice daily. This TCR was recovered from a human donor with alopecia areata. The sequencing here drew on CD8+ T cells sorted from blood, taken around week 53, from a patient treated with tofacitinib. The chain recombines TRBV7-8 with TRBJ2-2; D call uncertain. CDR3 in amino acids: CASSLVKATNTGELFF. Here the CDR3 DNA reads TGTGCCAGCAGCTTAGTAAAGGCTACCAACACCGGGGAGCTGTTTTTT.